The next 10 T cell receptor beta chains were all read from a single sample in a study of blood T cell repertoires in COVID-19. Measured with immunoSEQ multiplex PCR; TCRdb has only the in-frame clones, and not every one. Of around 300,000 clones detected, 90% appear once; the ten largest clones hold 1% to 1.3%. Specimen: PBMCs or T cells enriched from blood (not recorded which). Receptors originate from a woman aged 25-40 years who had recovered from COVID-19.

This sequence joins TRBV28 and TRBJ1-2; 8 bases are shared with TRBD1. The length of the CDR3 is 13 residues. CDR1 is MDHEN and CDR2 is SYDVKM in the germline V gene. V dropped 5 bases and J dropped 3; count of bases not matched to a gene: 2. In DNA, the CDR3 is TGTGCCAGCAGTCCGGACAGGGACTATGGCTACACCTTC. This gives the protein CASSPDRDYGYTF.

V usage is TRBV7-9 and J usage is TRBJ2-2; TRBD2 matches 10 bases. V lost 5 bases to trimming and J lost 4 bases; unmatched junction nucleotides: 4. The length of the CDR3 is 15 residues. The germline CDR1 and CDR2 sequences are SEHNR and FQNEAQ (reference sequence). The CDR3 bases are TGTGCCAGCAGCCCAGCGGGAGGGCCCACCGGGGAGCTGTTTTTT. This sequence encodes CASSPAGGPTGELFF. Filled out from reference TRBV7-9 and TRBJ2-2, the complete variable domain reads DTGVSQNPRHKITKRGQNVTFRCDPISEHNRLYWYRQTLGQGPEFLTYFQNEAQLEKSRLLSDRFSAERPKGSFSTLEIQRTEQGDSAMYLCASSPAGGPTGELFFGEGSRLTVL.

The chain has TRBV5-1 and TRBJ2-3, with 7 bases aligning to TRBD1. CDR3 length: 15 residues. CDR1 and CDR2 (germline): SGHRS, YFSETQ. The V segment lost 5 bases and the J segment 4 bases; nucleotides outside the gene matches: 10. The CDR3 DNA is TGCGCCAGCAGGGGACAGATGACCCCATCAGATACGCAGTATTTT. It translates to CASRGQMTPSDTQYF.

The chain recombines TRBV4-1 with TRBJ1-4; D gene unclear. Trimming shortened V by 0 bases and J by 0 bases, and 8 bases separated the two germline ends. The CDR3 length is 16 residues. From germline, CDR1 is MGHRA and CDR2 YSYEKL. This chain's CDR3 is CASSQDRVTTNEKLFF. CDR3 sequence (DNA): TGCGCCAGCAGCCAAGATCGGGTCACAACTAATGAAAAACTGTTTTTT.

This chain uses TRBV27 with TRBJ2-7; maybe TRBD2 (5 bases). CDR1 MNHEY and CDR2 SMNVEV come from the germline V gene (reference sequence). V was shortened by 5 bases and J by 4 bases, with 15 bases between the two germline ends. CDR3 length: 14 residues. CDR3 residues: CASSPGLSGYEQYF. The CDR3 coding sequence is TGTGCCAGCAGTCCCGGACTGAGTGGTTACGAGCAGTACTTC.

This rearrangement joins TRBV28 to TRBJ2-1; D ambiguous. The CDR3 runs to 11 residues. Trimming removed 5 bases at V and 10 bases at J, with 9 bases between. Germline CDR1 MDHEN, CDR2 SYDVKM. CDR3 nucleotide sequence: TGTGCCAGCAGTCCTCATGCGGAGCAGTTCTTC. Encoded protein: CASSPHAEQFF.

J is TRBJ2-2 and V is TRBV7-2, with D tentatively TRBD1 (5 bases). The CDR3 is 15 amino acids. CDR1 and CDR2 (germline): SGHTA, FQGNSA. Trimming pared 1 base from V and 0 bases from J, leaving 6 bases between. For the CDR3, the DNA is TGTGCCAGCAGCTTAGGACAGACGAACACCGGGGAGCTGTTTTTT. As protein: CASSLGQTNTGELFF.

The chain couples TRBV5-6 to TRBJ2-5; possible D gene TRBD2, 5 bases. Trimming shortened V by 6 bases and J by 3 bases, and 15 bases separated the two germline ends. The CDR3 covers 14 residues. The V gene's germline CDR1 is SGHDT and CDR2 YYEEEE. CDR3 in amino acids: CASIERPGKETQYF. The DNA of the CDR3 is TGTGCCAGCATTGAACGCCCGGGGAAAGAGACCCAGTACTTC.

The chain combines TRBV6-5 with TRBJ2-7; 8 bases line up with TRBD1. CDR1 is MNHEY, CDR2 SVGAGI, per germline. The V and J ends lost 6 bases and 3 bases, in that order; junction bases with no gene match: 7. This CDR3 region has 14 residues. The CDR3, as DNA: TGTGCCAGCAGCCTGGGAGACAGGGGCTACGAGCAGTACTTC. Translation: CASSLGDRGYEQYF.

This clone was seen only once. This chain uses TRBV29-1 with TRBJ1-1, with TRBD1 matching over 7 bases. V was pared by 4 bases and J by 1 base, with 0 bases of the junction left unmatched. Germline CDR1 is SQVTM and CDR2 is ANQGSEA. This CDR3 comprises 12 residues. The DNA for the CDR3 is TGCAGCGTTGGACAGGGGAACACTGAAGCTTTCTTT. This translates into CSVGQGNTEAFF. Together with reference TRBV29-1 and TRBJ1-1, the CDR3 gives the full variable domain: SAVISQKPSRDICQRGTSLTIQCQVDSQVTMMFWYRQQPGQSLTLIATANQGSEATYESGFVIDKFPISRPNLTFSTLTVSNMSPEDSSIYLCSVGQGNTEAFFGQGTRLTVV.